This T cell receptor (beta chain) is drawn from a study of cytomegalovirus exposure and HLA in healthy donors. Study-wide results and limits: In vitro confirmation showed three CMV-associated chains to be CMV antigen specific. Later on, an analysis tied approximately 17,000 TCR beta sequences to HLA alleles at 0.05 false discovery rate.

The germline V gene has CDR1 SEHNR and CDR2 FQNEAQ (reference sequence). CDR3 size: 16 residues. V lost 3 bases and J 4 bases, leaving 18 bases between the germline ends. Points on this clone: What it recognizes is unknown.

Both 60 Vbeta primers and 13 Jbeta primers went into the PCR. Profiling relied on immunoSEQ multiplex PCR, and the TCRdb table lists in-frame clones only, not all of them. The sample consists of about 130,000 clones, just under 85% of them appearing once. This receptor was obtained from a boy aged 2 to 10 in good health and CMV-seronegative. Specimen: PBMCs. The rearrangement links TRBV7-9 to TRBJ1-1, with D possibly TRBD1 on 5 matching bases. CDR3 loop: CASSFGGFKEGTEAFF. CDR3 nucleotide sequence: TGTGCCAGCAGCTTCGGGGGATTCAAGGAAGGCACTGAAGCTTTCTTT.